The present TCR beta chain was sequenced within a study of T cell repertoires in cytomegalovirus infection. Across the study: Public TCR beta signature analysis indicated the presence of both CMV infection and matching HLA type. Study-level points and caveats: Dominant in the ex vivo response were TCR beta clonotypes restricted by HLA-C and specific for CMV. The cumulative frequency of public TCR beta families identified carriers of CMV plus the relevant HLA.

The V end lost 5 bases, the J end lost 0 bases, and 11 bases lay between the germline ends. CDR1 is MDHEN and CDR2 is SYDVKM in the germline V gene. CDR3 length: 14 amino acids. On this clonotype: Its matching antigen is unknown.

TCRdb re-called the reads with MiXCR, one entry per CDR3 protein. The sample shows under 95,000 distinct CDR3 sequences, roughly half of them seen only once. The V gene is TRBV28, the J gene TRBJ2-7; no reliable D call. This receptor was identified in a human donor in good health (CMV status not recorded). Some clones in this sample may be carry-over from other donors' samples. The material was CD8+ T cells from cultured PBMCs, obtained from culture after CMV antigen stimulation. The CDR3 reads CASSPSLSSYEQYF. The CDR3 DNA reads as TGTGCCAGCAGTCCTTCATTGTCCTCCTACGAGCAGTACTTC.